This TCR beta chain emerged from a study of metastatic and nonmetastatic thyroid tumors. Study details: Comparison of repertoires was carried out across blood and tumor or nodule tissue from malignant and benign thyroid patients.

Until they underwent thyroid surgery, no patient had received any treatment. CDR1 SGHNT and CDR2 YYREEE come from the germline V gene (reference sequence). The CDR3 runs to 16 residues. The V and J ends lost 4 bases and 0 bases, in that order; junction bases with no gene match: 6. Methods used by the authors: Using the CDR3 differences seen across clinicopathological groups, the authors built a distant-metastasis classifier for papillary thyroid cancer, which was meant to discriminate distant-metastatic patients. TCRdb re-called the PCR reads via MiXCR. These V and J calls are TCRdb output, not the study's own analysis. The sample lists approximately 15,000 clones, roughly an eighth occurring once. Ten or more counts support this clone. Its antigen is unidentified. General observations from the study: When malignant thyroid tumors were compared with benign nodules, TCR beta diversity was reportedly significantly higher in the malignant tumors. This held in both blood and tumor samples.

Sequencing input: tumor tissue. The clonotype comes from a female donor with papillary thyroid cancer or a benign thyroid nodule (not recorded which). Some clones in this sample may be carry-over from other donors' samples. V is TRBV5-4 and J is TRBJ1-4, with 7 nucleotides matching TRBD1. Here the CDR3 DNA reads TGTGCCAGCAGCGATGGGACAGCTGCAACTAATGAAAAACTGTTTTTT. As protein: CASSDGTAATNEKLFF.